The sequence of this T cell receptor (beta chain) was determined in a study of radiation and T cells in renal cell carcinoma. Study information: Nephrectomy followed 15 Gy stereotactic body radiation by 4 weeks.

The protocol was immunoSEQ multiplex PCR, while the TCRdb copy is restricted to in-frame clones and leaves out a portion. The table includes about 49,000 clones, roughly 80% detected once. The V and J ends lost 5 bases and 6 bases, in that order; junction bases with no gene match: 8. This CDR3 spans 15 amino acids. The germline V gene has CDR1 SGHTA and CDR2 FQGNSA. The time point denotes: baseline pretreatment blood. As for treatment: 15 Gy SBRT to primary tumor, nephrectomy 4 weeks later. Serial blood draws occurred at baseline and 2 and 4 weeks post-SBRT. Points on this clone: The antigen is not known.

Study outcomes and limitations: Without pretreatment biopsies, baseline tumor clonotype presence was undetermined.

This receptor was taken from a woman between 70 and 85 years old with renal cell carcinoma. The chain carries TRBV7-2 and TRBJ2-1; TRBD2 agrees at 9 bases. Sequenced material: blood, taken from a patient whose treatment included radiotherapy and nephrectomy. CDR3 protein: CASSPLAGLANEQFF. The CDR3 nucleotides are TGTGCCAGCAGCCCCCTAGCGGGACTCGCCAATGAGCAGTTCTTC.